These T cell receptor beta chains were read from a single sample in a study of shared clonotypes between healthy human individuals. Libraries were prepared by immunoSEQ multiplex PCR; TCRdb keeps only in-frame clonotypes and omits some of them. The sample lists millions of clones; about 92% were seen once. Sequencing input: naive CD4+ T cells from PBMCs. The receptors were gathered from a man aged 18-30 years in good health. Some clones in this sample may be carry-over from other donors' samples. Each CDR3 is given with its conserved first and last residue. The D gene is left open where the match is weak. Expanded clones get a size class; other rows say once, few or many, or leave the size out.

v_gene,d_gene,abundance,j_gene,CDR3aa,CDR3nt
TRBV28,-,-,TRBJ1-1,CASSLRRNTEAFF,TGTGCCAGCAGTCTCCGGAGGAACACTGAAGCTTTCTTT
TRBV5-4,TRBD2,-,TRBJ2-7,CASSLSSGRAYEQYF,TGTGCCAGCAGCTTGAGTAGCGGGAGGGCGTACGAGCAGTACTTC
TRBV27,-,-,TRBJ1-5,CASSPRAVEGPQHF,TGTGCCAGCAGTCCTCGGGCGGTAGAGGGGCCCCAGCATTTT
TRBV5-1,TRBD1,-,TRBJ1-5,CASSLETGGRQPQHF,TGCGCCAGCAGCTTGGAGACAGGGGGTCGGCAGCCCCAGCATTTT
TRBV9,TRBD1,-,TRBJ1-2,CASSSRQGGTLYGYTF,TGTGCCAGCAGCAGCCGACAGGGTGGAACGTTATATGGCTACACCTTC
TRBV30,-,few,TRBJ1-5,CAWSVTGAQPQHF,TGTGCCTGGAGTGTAACCGGGGCCCAGCCCCAGCATTTT
TRBV7-2,-,-,TRBJ1-2,CASSLESTRYGYTF,TGTGCCAGCAGCTTAGAGTCTACCCGATATGGCTACACCTTC
TRBV2,-,-,TRBJ2-2,CASRARGAVTGELFF,TGTGCCAGCAGAGCCCGAGGGGCGGTCACCGGGGAGCTGTTTTTT
TRBV7-2,-,-,TRBJ2-3,CASRRGRPSADTQYF,TGTGCCAGCAGACGGGGGAGACCGTCGGCGGATACGCAGTATTTT
TRBV29-1,-,-,TRBJ2-4,CSVEELAKNIQYF,TGCAGCGTTGAGGAGTTAGCCAAAAACATTCAGTACTTC
TRBV28,TRBD2,-,TRBJ2-7,CASSFGGERSYEQYF,TGTGCCAGCAGTTTTGGGGGGGAAAGGTCATACGAGCAGTACTTC
TRBV27,-,-,TRBJ2-6,CASSPNLQGNGAGANVLTF,TGTGCCAGCAGTCCAAACCTCCAGGGTAACGGTGCTGGGGCCAACGTCCTGACTTTC
TRBV29-1,TRBD1,-,TRBJ1-5,CSVSTGQINQPQHF,TGCAGCGTTTCCACGGGACAGATCAATCAGCCCCAGCATTTT
TRBV10-3,-,-,TRBJ1-2,CAISAWLEYGYTF,TGTGCCATCAGTGCTTGGCTGGAGTATGGCTACACCTTC
TRBV6-5,-,-,TRBJ2-2,CASTTRRGSAGELFF,TGTGCCAGCACCACCAGGCGGGGCTCCGCCGGGGAGCTGTTTTTT
TRBV25-1,-,-,TRBJ2-5,CASSARGLQETQYF,TGTGCCAGCAGCGCTCGGGGTCTCCAAGAGACCCAGTACTTC